This T cell receptor (beta chain) was found in a study of T cell changes during pregnancy in multiple sclerosis. Profiled with immunoSEQ multiplex PCR; TCRdb holds only in-frame clones, not every one. Of about 40,000 clones in the sample, about 91% were seen once. Trimming removed 3 bases at V and 6 bases at J, with 12 bases between. The CDR3 has 13 amino acids. Germline loops: CDR1 MDHEN, CDR2 SYDVKM. The clonotype was recovered from a female donor with multiple sclerosis, enrolled in a pregnancy study. The input for sequencing was CD4+ T cells from peripheral blood mononuclear cells, taken before pregnancy. The chain links TRBV28 to TRBJ2-7, with unresolved D. In DNA, the CDR3 is TGTGCCAGCAGTTTGATTAGTCTCGGCGAGCAGTACTTC. This gives the protein CASSLISLGEQYF.